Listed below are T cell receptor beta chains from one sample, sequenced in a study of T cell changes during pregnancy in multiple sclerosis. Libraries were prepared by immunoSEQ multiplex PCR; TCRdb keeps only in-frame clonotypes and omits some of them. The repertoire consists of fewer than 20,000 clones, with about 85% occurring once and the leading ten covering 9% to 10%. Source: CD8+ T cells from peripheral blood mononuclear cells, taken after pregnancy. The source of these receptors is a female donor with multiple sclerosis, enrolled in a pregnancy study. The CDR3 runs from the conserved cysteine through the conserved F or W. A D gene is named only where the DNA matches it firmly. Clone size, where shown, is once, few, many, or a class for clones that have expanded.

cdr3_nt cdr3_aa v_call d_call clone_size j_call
TGTGCCAGCAGCGTAGACGGAGGGGAGCAGTACTTC CASSVDGGEQYF TRBV9 - - TRBJ2-7
TGTGCCAGCAGTTTAAGGGCTAGCGGACGCAATGAGCAGTTCTTC CASSLRASGRNEQFF TRBV28 TRBD2 - TRBJ2-1
TGTGCCAGCAGTCCGAACAGTTATAGCAATCAGCCCCAGCATTTT CASSPNSYSNQPQHF TRBV6-5 - - TRBJ1-5
TGCGCCAGCAGCCAAGAGGCAGGGGTACCTGAGCAGTTCTTC CASSQEAGVPEQFF TRBV4-1 - - TRBJ2-1
TGCAGCGTTGATGGTACGGGAGGGCCAAATTTT CSVDGTGGPNF TRBV29-1 TRBD2 - TRBJ2-3
TGTGCCAGCAGCTTAGTGGGGGCGAAAGAGACCCAGTACTTC CASSLVGAKETQYF TRBV7-9 - - TRBJ2-5
TGTGCCAGCAGGAAGAGAACCGGGGAGCTGTTTTTT CASRKRTGELFF TRBV27 - - TRBJ2-2
TGTGCCAGCAGCGCTGGTCAGGGCAACGAGCAGTACTTC CASSAGQGNEQYF TRBV7-9 - - TRBJ2-7
TGCAGCGTTGCACAGGGGGCTCTTAATGAGCAGTTCTTC CSVAQGALNEQFF TRBV29-1 TRBD1 - TRBJ2-1
TGTGCCAGTAAGGCCAGGGTGGTAGCTAATGAAAAACTGTTTTTT CASKARVVANEKLFF TRBV19 - - TRBJ1-4
TGTGCCAGCAGCGAACAGGGTGCTGGCTACGAGCAGTACTTC CASSEQGAGYEQYF TRBV9 - - TRBJ2-7
TGTGCCAGCAGATGGGGGCCCGAGATAACTCGGTACGAGCAGTACTTC CASRWGPEITRYEQYF TRBV11-2 - - TRBJ2-7
TGTGCCAGCAGCTTCCTAGCGGGAGCGAGGGACGAGCAGTACTTC CASSFLAGARDEQYF TRBV7-9 TRBD2 - TRBJ2-7
TGTGCCAGCAGCTTAGTCGCGGGACAGCTCTATGGCTACACCTTC CASSLVAGQLYGYTF TRBV7-2 TRBD1 - TRBJ1-2
TGTGCCAGTAGTATTACAGGGGCGAGTCAGCCCCAGCATTTT CASSITGASQPQHF TRBV19 TRBD1 - TRBJ1-5
TGTGCCAGCAGTCCGGGGGGCGGTAATTCACCCCTCCACTTT CASSPGGGNSPLHF TRBV27 - - TRBJ1-6
TGTGCCAGCAGCCCCCGGACAGGGGAGAACATTCAGTACTTC CASSPRTGENIQYF TRBV9 TRBD1 - TRBJ2-4
TGTGCCAGCAGCTTGGCCGGGACAGAGGAGCATTTT CASSLAGTEEHF TRBV5-4 TRBD1 - TRBJ1-5
TGTGCCAGCAGTGAAGGGCAGTTCAATCAGCCCCAGCATTTT CASSEGQFNQPQHF TRBV2 - few TRBJ1-5
TGTGCCACCTACTACAATGAGCAGTTCTTC CATYYNEQFF TRBV11-2 - few TRBJ2-1
TGTGCCAGTAGTATATTAGGGGACGAGCAGTACTTC CASSILGDEQYF TRBV19 - - TRBJ2-7
TGCGCCAGCAGCCAAGGGAGGGAGACCTATGGCTACACCTTC CASSQGRETYGYTF TRBV4-1 - medium-sized TRBJ1-2
TGTGCCAGCACAGAAGGAGGTGAGCAGTTCTTC CASTEGGEQFF TRBV11-2 - - TRBJ2-1
TGTGCCAGCAGCTTTCTAGTAGCGGGAGGCTCCTACGAGCAGTACTTC CASSFLVAGGSYEQYF TRBV13 TRBD2 - TRBJ2-7
TGCGCCAGCAGCCAATGGGCTAGCGGGGGCCAGGACGAGCAGTACTTC CASSQWASGGQDEQYF TRBV4-3 TRBD2 - TRBJ2-7
TGTGCCAGCAGTCTTACCTACACACCGGGACATCGGGCCTATGGCTACACCTTC CASSLTYTPGHRAYGYTF TRBV11-2 - - TRBJ1-2
TGTGCCTCGGGGTCGGACACTGAAGCTTTCTTT CASGSDTEAFF TRBV6-5 - - TRBJ1-1
TGTGCCATCAGTGAGTCTTCCGCGGGCACTGAAGCTTTCTTT CAISESSAGTEAFF TRBV10-3 - - TRBJ1-1
TGTGCCAGTAGTGCGACGGGAAGGTACAATGAGCAGTTCTTC CASSATGRYNEQFF TRBV19 - - TRBJ2-1
TGCGCCAGCAGCTTGGGATTTCAAGGACAGGGCATCTATGGCTACACCTTC CASSLGFQGQGIYGYTF TRBV5-1 TRBD1 - TRBJ1-2
TGTGCCAGCAGCTCCGACTTGTCGAACACCGGGGAGCTGTTTTTT CASSSDLSNTGELFF TRBV5-6 - - TRBJ2-2
TGCGCCAGCAGCCAAGGCGACAGGGGCGCGAATGAAAAACTGTTTTTT CASSQGDRGANEKLFF TRBV4-1 TRBD1 - TRBJ1-4
TGTGCCAGCCTCGAGCAGGGGATGGCCGTAAGCAATGAGCAGTTCTTC CASLEQGMAVSNEQFF TRBV7-9 - - TRBJ2-1